This T cell receptor beta chain derives from a study of blood T cell repertoires in COVID-19 (dated by TCRdb to about 2020). Study-level background: Samples from collaborators originated in the United States, Italy and Spain and spanned both the acute and convalescent phases of COVID-19. The prospective study material was composed of cDNA or gDNA derived from T cells, B-cell-depleted T cells, or PBMCs. The repertoires were released in a freely available public database meant as a resource for research on the immune response to SARS-CoV-2. Nearly every sample came with metadata listing a de-identified subject ID, COVID-19 status, age in years and sex. Where available, HLA class I and class II types were obtained from metadata supplied by the sample provider rather than from assay-based typing. Deeply sampled blood TCRbeta repertoires from subjects exposed to, actively infected with, or recovered from COVID-19 were included in the dataset. The samples were drawn from the first 160 participants of the ongoing ImmuneRACE study and from under 1,500 subjects provided by 6 global collaborators. The paper's findings and limits, for the study overall: The quantity of clinical and demographic metadata differed by source and by participant and was supplied without curation.

A second Seattle source provided samples from volunteer blood donors who had recovered from COVID-19. Each collaborating institution followed its own protocols to collect whole blood in K2EDTA tubes. Collaborator samples were shipped for TCRbeta analysis as frozen whole blood, isolated PBMCs, or DNA extracted from either sample type. TCRbeta CDR3 regions were amplified from genomic DNA by means of the immunoSEQ Assay, a bias-controlled multiplex PCR. On the authors' methods: Nucleated cell counts per sample were estimated from amplification of reference gene primers within the assay. To quantify the absolute abundance of each unique TCRbeta CDR3 rearrangement, sequence reads were collapsed and filtered. Productive Simpson clonality was computed per sample as the square root of Simpson's diversity index over productive rearrangements. Held by TCRdb, this immuneACCESS table contains in-frame sequences only and omits some clones. Under half of the omission traces to an unresolved V gene where checked; the cause of the rest is unknown. From that table come the V and J calls and clone size; the DNA was used to work out D and trimming. The sample table contains approximately 200,000 clones; only one count was recorded for about 87% of them. The biggest ten clones account for 5.5% to 7.5% of the sample.

Via the germline V gene, CDR1 is SGHRS and CDR2 YFSETQ. CDR3 length: 14 amino acids, cysteine to phenylalanine. The entry retains the CDR3 DNA only, 42 bases that are in frame from base 1. V is clipped by 1 base and J by 8 bases, and the sequence between their germline boundaries is 13 bases long. To note about this clone: Its specific antigen is unknown. No base quality values were provided; no much bigger clone lies one nucleotide off.

The sequence is built from TRBV5-1 and TRBJ1-3, with the D gene not confidently named. The specimen was peripheral blood. This sequence originates from a man aged 60 to 69 who had recovered from COVID-19. The CDR3 region reads CASSLSRSPDTIYF. The nucleotide sequence is given as TGCGCCAGCAGCTTGAGTCGGTCCCCCGACACCATATATTTT.